The table lists the clone carrying this T cell receptor beta chain with many counts. Antigen specificity is unknown. This entry belongs to a study of CD8+CD57+ T cells in acquired aplastic anemia. Before being chosen for sequencing, patients had shown CD8+CD57+ cell expansion by flow cytometry. TCR beta VDJ and CDR3 were profiled, and genomic DNA was the template. TCRdb fed the reads into MiXCR, producing one record per CDR3 protein. This sample carries about 150,000 distinct CDR3 sequences, roughly 48% of them seen once, and the ten largest clones take 25% to 35%. Study observations and caveats: Significant differences in CD8+ Simpson's diversity were not observed between patients and controls.

V dropped 2 bases and J dropped 4 bases, with 18 bases sitting between them. Germline CDR1 and CDR2: SGDLS and YYNGEE. The CDR3 contains 16 residues. This sequence joins TRBV9 and TRBJ1-2; a weak D match, TRBD1 (6 bases). This TCR was recovered from a human donor with aplastic anemia. The sequenced sample was sorted CD4+, CD8+, or CD8+CD57+ T cells (not recorded which) from PBMCs. CDR3: CASSVGAVQGGYGYTF. DNA for the CDR3: TGTGCCAGCAGCGTGGGGGCGGTACAGGGTGGCTATGGCTACACCTTC.